This T cell receptor (beta chain) was captured in a study of blood T cell repertoires in COVID-19. Across the whole study: Symptom resolution, clearance, or two negative PCRs marked donors in Cohort 3 as recovered. Material from acute and convalescent COVID-19 was sourced from the United States, Italy and Spain.

The V gene lost 1 base and the J gene lost 3 bases, with 13 bases spanning the gap. The V gene's germline CDR1 is LNHNV and CDR2 YYDKDF (reference sequence). The CDR3 runs 16 residues. The study recruited people aged roughly 18 to 89 years across under 25 US areas. The repertoire was sequenced with immunoSEQ multiplex PCR; TCRdb's copy has only in-frame clones and lacks some. The table lists approximately 140,000 clones, 84% of them singletons. The V gene is TRBV15, the J gene TRBJ1-5, with D unresolved. Sequences were obtained from PBMCs or T cells enriched from blood (not recorded which). This receptor was taken from a man aged 45 to 65 in a cohort exposed to, infected with or recovered from COVID-19 (not recorded which). CDR3 bases: TGTGCCACCAGCAGAGCGAACACGTTCTTCAATCAGCCCCAGCATTTT. Its protein is CATSRANTFFNQPQHF.